This TCR beta chain is drawn from a study of shared clonotypes between healthy human individuals. Using immunoSEQ multiplex PCR, the repertoire was profiled, and TCRdb retains in-frame clones only, with some absent. The data hold about 650,000 clones, with 95% observed a single time. Cells designated naive CD8 were CD45RO-negative and were positively selected for CCR7, with terminally differentiated effector memory CD45RA+ cells excluded. J was trimmed by 5 bases and V by 6 bases; bases with no gene match: 4. Germline V gene sequence: CDR1 MNHEY, CDR2 SMNVEV (reference sequence). There are 15 residues in the CDR3. Regarding the study as a whole: Larger estimated richness was generally recorded for naive subsets relative to memory subsets.

As regards this clone: Its cognate antigen is unknown. The sample holds other DNA sequences that translate to the same CDR3.

This clonotype was sampled from a woman aged 25-40 years in good health. The rearrangement links TRBV27 to TRBJ2-5; 15 bases line up with TRBD2. Material: naive CD8+ T cells sorted from blood. The CDR3 DNA is TGTGCCAGCAGCCCTGGGACTAGCGGGAGGGAGACCCAGTACTTC. It codes for CASSPGTSGRETQYF.